Following are 17 T cell receptor delta chains from one sample sequenced in a study of γδ T cells in repeated Plasmodium falciparum infection. TCRdb applied CATT to the multiplex PCR reads for clone calling. The table records around 86,000 delta-chain clones, around 1.4% of them present only once. Vgamma9/Vdelta2+ and Vdelta2-negative gammadelta T cells were flow-sorted from PBMC for bulk sequencing. Sequenced sample: gamma-delta T cells from blood. The receptor set was obtained from a pool of human donors (malaria-infected and uninfected, not separated).

This clone was seen more than once but under ten times. This sequence is one base from a far larger clone and is likely a read error. The sample has other DNA sequences that encode this CDR3 too. This chain connects TRDV1 to TRDJ1; D is possibly TRDD3 (5 bases). Assignment of the J gene here rests on matching the DNA to germline, because TCRdb gives none. The V gene's germline CDR1 is TSWWSYY and CDR2 QGS. The CDR3 contains 16 residues. V lost 4 bases and J lost 7, with 22 bases in between. DNA of the CDR3: TGTGCTCTTGGGGCCAAACCCATCGTACTAGGGGGTAAACTCATCTTT. It translates to CALGAKPIVLGGKLIF.

This clone was seen repeatedly, ten times or more. The same CDR3 arises from other DNA sequences in this sample as well. V and J are TRDV3 and TRDJ1; TRDD3 matches at 11 bases. This CDR3 region has 17 residues. With 0 bases clipped from V and 3 bases from J, the junction kept 12 bases outside the gene matches. The germline CDR1 and CDR2 sequences are TVYSNPD and GDNSRS (reference sequence). The CDR3 protein is CAFRAFLGGYGSDKLIF. CDR3 bases: TGTGCCTTTAGAGCCTTCCTTGGGGGATACGGATCCGATAAACTCATCTTT.

This clone was observed a few times. TCRdb records a much larger clone's protein for this DNA, with a difference at residue 7 that likely arises from a read error; the protein given is the translation of the DNA. The rearrangement uses TRDV3 and TRDJ1, with 7 nucleotides matching TRDD3. This CDR3 spans 16 amino acids. Trimming took 1 base from V and 0 from J; bases not matched to a gene: 11. Germline V lookup: CDR1 TVYSNPD, CDR2 GDNSRS (reference sequence). CDR3: CAFNGGCGGYTDKLIF. In nucleotides, the CDR3 is TGTGCCTTTAACGGGGGATGCGGGGGGTACACCGATAAACTCATCTTT.

On this clone: This probably arose from a read error, given a far larger clone one base away. Additional DNA sequences in this sample encode the identical CDR3. The chain combines TRDV3 with TRDJ1; 10 positions agree with TRDD3. Here the J gene came from matching the DNA to germline, since TCRdb omits it. With V trimmed by 2 bases and J by 2 bases, 23 bases remained unmatched. This CDR3 comprises 20 residues. Germline CDR1 is TVYSNPD and CDR2 is GDNSRS (reference sequence). The CDR3 loop is CAFPSQFTGGSAGGTDKLIF. The CDR3 nucleotides are TGTGCCTTTCCTTCCCAATTTACTGGGGGATCCGCTGGGGGAACCGATAAACTCATCTTT. The whole variable domain, remainder taken from reference TRDV3 and TRDJ1, is CDKVTQSSPDQTVASGSEVVLLCTYDTVYSNPDLFWYRIRPDYSFQFVFYGDNSRSEGADFTQGRFSVKHILTQKAFHLVISPVRTEDSATYYCAFPSQFTGGSAGGTDKLIFGKGTRVTVEP.

A note on this clone: It differs at one base from a far larger clone, so likely a read error. Different DNA sequences within this sample yield the same CDR3. The CDR3 coding sequence is TGTGCCTGTGACACCGCCGGATACGGGACGTACACCGATAAGCTCATCTTT. This translates into CACDTAGYGTYTDKLIF. J gene calling gave no result, while the V gene is TRDV2; TRDD3, the table's D call, was not compared with the DNA. Germline V gene data show CDR1 as GEAIGNYY and CDR2 as EKD. The CDR3 is made up of 17 amino acids.

This clone was counted a few times. This likely stems from a read error, as it lies one base from a far larger clone. This CDR3 is also generated by other DNA sequences in the sample. No J gene was assigned, while the V gene was called as TRDV2; TRDD3, the D gene given by the table, was not confirmed from the DNA. The CDR3 sequence is 17 residues long. Germline CDR1 and CDR2: GEAIGNYY and EKD. CDR3 bases: TGTGCCTGTGACATCCTTCATCGACTGGGGGACACCGATAAACTCATCTTC. This gives the protein CACDILHRLGDTDKLIF.

This clone was counted between two and nine times. The TCRdb record carries a much larger clone's protein, which differs from this DNA's translation at residue 5; a read error is the likely cause, and the protein listed here is the DNA translation. The V gene is given as TRDV1, and no J gene call is available; no check of the table's D call, TRDD3, against the DNA was made. Germline V gene lookup returns CDR1 TSWWSYY and CDR2 QGS. The CDR3 extends over 14 amino acids. CDR3 nucleotides: TGTGCTCTTGGGGATCACCTGGGGGATTCGGTGCTCATCTTT. Translating gives CALGDHLGDSVLIF.

This clone came up a few times. Just one base apart from a much larger clone, this may be a read error. The sample carries other DNA sequences with the same CDR3. This chain joins TRDV2 and TRDJ1; TRDD3 agrees at 7 bases. TCRdb carries no J gene annotation; the J gene was assigned here by matching the DNA with germline. Germline trimming cut 1 base from V and 1 base from J; bases unmatched to any gene: 20. The CDR3 is 20 amino acids. CDR1 GEAIGNYY and CDR2 EKD come from the germline V gene. The CDR3 nucleotides are TGTGCCTGTGACACTGTCTCACTTACCGGGGGATTCCGGACCACCGATAAACTCATCTTT. The encoded protein is CACDTVSLTGGFRTTDKLIF.

There are a few counts of this clone. A far more abundant clone sits one base away, making this likely a read error. Other nucleotide sequences from this sample produce the same CDR3. This chain uses TRDV2 with TRDJ1, with D possibly TRDD3 on 6 matching bases. The J gene, not given by TCRdb, was assigned here from a germline match of the nucleotide sequence. There are 16 residues in the CDR3. Germline V gives CDR1 GEAIGNYY, CDR2 EKD. CDR3 coding DNA: TGTGCCTGTTACCGAGCGGATACTAGTGACACCGACAAACTCATCTTT. It codes for CACYRADTSDTDKLIF.

This clone has a handful of counts. This is likely an artifact of a read error, given a far larger clone one base away. Other DNA sequences in the sample encode the same CDR3. This chain uses TRDV1 with TRDJ1; 13 positions agree with TRDD3. In germline, CDR1 is TSWWSYY, CDR2 QGS. The CDR3 length is 24 residues. V shed 4 bases and J 0 bases; nucleotides not matched to a gene: 26. CDR3 sequence: CALGGHNFPSRTGGYAPYTDKLIF. The CDR3 region has the DNA TGTGCTCTTGGGGGACATAACTTCCCATCGAGGACTGGGGGATACGCCCCGTACACCGATAAACTCATCTTT.

This clone was picked up a small number of times. The protein TCRdb lists belongs to a much larger clone and differs from this DNA's translation at residue 6, which points to a read error; the protein shown is made from the DNA. V gene TRDV2 combines with J gene TRDJ2; TRDD3 is a possible D gene (5 bases). TCRdb supplies no J gene; here it was assigned by aligning the nucleotide sequence to germline. V was shortened by 3 bases and J by 4 bases, with 14 bases between the two germline ends. Germline lookup yields CDR1 GEAIGNYY and CDR2 EKD. The CDR3 has 15 amino acids. This chain's CDR3 is CACDVPGGPTAQLFF. DNA for the CDR3: TGTGCCTGTGACGTACCGGGGGGTCCGACAGCACAACTCTTCTTT.

This clone showed up many times. The protein TCRdb gives is from a much larger clone and does not agree with this DNA's translation at residue 13, likely a read error; the protein shown here comes from the DNA. V and J are TRDV3 and TRDJ1; possible D gene TRDD3, 5 bases. The V gene's germline CDR1 is TVYSNPD and CDR2 GDNSRS (reference sequence). This CDR3 is built from 15 residues. The CDR3 reads CAFYTDWNGTDKPIF. In DNA, the CDR3 is TGTGCCTTTTACACGGACTGGAATGGCACCGATAAACCCATCTTT.

This clone was seen many times. A single base is all that separates this from a far larger clone, so a read error is likely. Distinct nucleotide sequences in the sample also encode this CDR3. The gene calls are TRDV3 and TRDJ1; tentative D call: TRDD3 (8 bases). Germline-derived CDR1 and CDR2 are TVYSNPD and GDNSRS (reference sequence). This CDR3 spans 20 amino acids. DNA of the CDR3: TGCGCCCTATTCCGCCTTCCTCGATGGGGGATGATGGCGGACACCGATAAACTCATCTTT. Translation gives CALFRLPRWGMMADTDKLIF.

For this clone: TCRdb has a much larger clone's protein, which differs at residue 13 from the translation of this DNA, likely because of a read error; what is shown is the protein translated from the DNA. The genes are TRDV1 and TRDJ1; 8 bases are shared with TRDD3. The trim removed 4 bases at V and 0 bases at J, leaving 22 bases unmatched. Germline CDR1 reads TSWWSYY; CDR2 reads QGS. The CDR3 sequence is 21 residues long. The CDR3, as DNA: TGTGCTCTTGGGGGACGCCTCCACCTGTTACTGGGGGGAAAATACACCGATAAACTCATCTTT. It codes for CALGGRLHLLLGGKYTDKLIF.

With regard to this clone: Since a far larger clone is one base different, this is likely a read error. This CDR3 is also generated by other DNA sequences in the sample. The V call is TRDV2, the J call TRDJ1; 7 nucleotides match TRDD3. The J gene, absent from TCRdb, was called here by matching the DNA to germline. This CDR3 is built from 18 residues. Germline V lookup: CDR1 GEAIGNYY, CDR2 EKD. CDR3 residues: CACDTVSTLLGDTDKLIF. In DNA, the CDR3 is TGTGCCTGCGACACCGTATCGACTCTCCTGGGGGACACCGATAAACTCATCTTT.

Regarding this clone: The TCRdb protein, from a much larger clone, departs from this DNA's translation at residue 11, likely by read error; the protein shown derives from the DNA. The V call is TRDV2, the J call TRDJ1; 11 bases agree with TRDD3. No J segment appears in TCRdb, so it was assigned here by matching the sequence to germline. Germline CDR1 reads GEAIGNYY; CDR2 reads EKD. This CDR3 region has 16 residues. J was trimmed by 3 bases and V by 4 bases; bases with no gene match: 9. The chain's CDR3 is CACEAGGYLGADKLIF. The CDR3, as DNA: TGTGCCTGTGAGGCTGGGGGATACCTCGGCGCCGATAAACTCATCTTT.

The genes are TRDV1 and TRDJ1, with TRDD2 as a possible D gene (9 bases). TCRdb does not report a J gene; here it was assigned by matching the DNA to germline references. Germline assignment: CDR1 TSWWSYY and CDR2 QGS. This CDR3 comprises 21 residues. Trimming shortened V by 0 bases and J by 0 bases, and 26 bases separated the two germline ends. CDR3 residues: CALGELSFLPYWGEYTDKLIF. As DNA, the CDR3 is TGTGCTCTTGGGGAACTCTCCTTCCTACCGTACTGGGGGGAGTACACCGATAAACTCATCTTT.